This T cell receptor (beta chain) was profiled in a study of T-cell reconstitution after alpha-beta-depleted transplantation in children. CDR1 and CDR2 from the germline V gene are SGHRS and YFSETQ. V lost 0 bases and J 4 bases, leaving 12 bases between the germline ends. There are 15 residues in the CDR3. Unique molecular identifiers were incorporated when the TCRbeta library was constructed. TCRdb independently ran MiXCR on the PCR reads; one entry per CDR3 protein. The sample shows approximately 300,000 distinct CDR3 sequences, roughly 11% of them seen only once. The table lists this clonotype with many counts.

The chain carries TRBV5-1 and TRBJ2-3, with D possibly being TRBD1 or TRBD2 (5 bases each). The receptor was isolated from a male patient between 2 and 10 years old who had a stem cell transplant for chronic granulomatous disease, so the T cells may come from the graft donor. The sequencing used peripheral blood, collected 180 days after TCRalphabeta/CD19-depleted stem cell transplant. The CDR3 DNA reads as TGCGCCAGCAGCTTGGGGGGGAGAGTTTCAGATACGCAGTATTTT. Its translation is CASSLGGRVSDTQYF.